This T cell receptor beta chain was captured in a study of blood T cell repertoires in COVID-19. CDR3 length: 15 amino acids. V trimming: 2 bases; J trimming: 5 bases; junction bases outside the gene matches: 3. Germline-derived CDR1 and CDR2 are SGHRS and YFSETQ. Assay used: immunoSEQ multiplex PCR; TCRdb lists only in-frame clones, some missing. The data contain more than 200,000 clones, around 90% of them singletons. The rearrangement links TRBV5-1 to TRBJ2-7; 14 bases map to TRBD2. Sequenced material: PBMCs or T cells enriched from blood (not recorded which). The origin of this receptor is a young man in a cohort exposed to, infected with or recovered from COVID-19 (not recorded which). CDR3 loop: CASSLPGLAGDEQYF. CDR3 bases: TGCGCCAGCAGCTTACCGGGACTAGCGGGGGACGAGCAGTACTTC.